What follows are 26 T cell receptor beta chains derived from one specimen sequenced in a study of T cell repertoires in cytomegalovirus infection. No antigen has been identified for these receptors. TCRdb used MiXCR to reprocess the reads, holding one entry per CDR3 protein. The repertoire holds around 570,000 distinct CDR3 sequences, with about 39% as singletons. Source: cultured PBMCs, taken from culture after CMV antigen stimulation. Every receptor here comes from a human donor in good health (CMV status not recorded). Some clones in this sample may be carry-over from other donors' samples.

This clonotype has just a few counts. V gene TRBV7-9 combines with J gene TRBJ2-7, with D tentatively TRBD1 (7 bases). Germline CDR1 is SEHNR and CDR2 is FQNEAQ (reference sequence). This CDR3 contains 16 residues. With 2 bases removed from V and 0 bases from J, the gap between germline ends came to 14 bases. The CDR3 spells CASSLFRGASSYEQYF. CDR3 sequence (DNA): TGTGCCAGCAGCTTATTCAGGGGGGCCAGCTCCTACGAGCAGTACTTC.

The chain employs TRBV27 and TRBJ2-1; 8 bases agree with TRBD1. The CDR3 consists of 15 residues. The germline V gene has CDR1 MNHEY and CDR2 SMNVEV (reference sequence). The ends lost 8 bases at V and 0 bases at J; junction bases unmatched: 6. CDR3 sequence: CASANRGSSYNEQFF. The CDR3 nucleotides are TGTGCCAGCGCAAACAGGGGGAGCTCCTACAATGAGCAGTTCTTC.

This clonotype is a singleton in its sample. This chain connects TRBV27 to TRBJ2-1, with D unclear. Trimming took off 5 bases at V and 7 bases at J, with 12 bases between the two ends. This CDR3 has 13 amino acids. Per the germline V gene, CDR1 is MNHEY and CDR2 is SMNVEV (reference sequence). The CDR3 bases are TGTGCCAGCAGTCCCTCGGAAGCGAATGAGCAGTTCTTC. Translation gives CASSPSEANEQFF.

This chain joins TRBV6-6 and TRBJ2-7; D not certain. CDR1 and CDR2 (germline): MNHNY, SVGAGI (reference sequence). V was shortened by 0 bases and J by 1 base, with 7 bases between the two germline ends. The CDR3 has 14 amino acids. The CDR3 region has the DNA TGTGCCAGCAGTTACTCCCACGGATCCTACGAGCAGTACTTC. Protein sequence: CASSYSHGSYEQYF.

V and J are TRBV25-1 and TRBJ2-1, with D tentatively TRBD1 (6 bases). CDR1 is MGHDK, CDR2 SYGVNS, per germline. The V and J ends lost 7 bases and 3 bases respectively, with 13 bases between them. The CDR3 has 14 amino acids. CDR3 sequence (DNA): TGTGCCAGCAAAGAGGACAGAGTCTACAATGAGCAGTTCTTC. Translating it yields CASKEDRVYNEQFF.

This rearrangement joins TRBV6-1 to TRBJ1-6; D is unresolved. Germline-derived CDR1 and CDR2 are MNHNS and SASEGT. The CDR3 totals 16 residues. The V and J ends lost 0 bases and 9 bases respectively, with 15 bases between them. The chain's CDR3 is CASSEALLRRGSPLHF. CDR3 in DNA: TGTGCCAGCAGTGAAGCGCTACTCCGCCGGGGTTCACCCCTCCACTTT.

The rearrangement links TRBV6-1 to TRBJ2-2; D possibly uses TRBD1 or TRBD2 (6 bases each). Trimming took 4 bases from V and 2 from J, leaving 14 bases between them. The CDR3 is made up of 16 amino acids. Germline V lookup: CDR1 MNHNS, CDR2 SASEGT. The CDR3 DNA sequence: TGTGCCAGCAGTGTGCACGGGGGCCGAAACACCGGGGAGCTGTTTTTT. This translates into CASSVHGGRNTGELFF.

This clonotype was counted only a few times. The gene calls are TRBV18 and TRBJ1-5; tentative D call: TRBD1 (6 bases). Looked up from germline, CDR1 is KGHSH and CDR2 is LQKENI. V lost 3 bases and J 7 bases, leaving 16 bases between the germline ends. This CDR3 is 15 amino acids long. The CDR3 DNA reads TGTGCCAGCTCACCGCGGGGCCCCCAGGGGCAGCCCCAGCATTTT. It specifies CASSPRGPQGQPQHF.

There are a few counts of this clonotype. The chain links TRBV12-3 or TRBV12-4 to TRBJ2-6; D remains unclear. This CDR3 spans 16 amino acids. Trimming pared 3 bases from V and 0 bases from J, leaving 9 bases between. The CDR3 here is CASSFVGSSGANVLTF. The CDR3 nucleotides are TGTGCCAGCAGTTTTGTGGGTTCCTCTGGGGCCAACGTCCTGACTTTC.

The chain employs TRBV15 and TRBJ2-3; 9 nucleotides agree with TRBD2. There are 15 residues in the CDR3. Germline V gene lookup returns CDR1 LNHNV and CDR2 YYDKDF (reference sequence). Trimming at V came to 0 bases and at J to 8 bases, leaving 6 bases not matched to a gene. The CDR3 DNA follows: TGTGCCACCAGCAGAGAAGGCGGGGGGGTCGGTACGCAGTATTTT. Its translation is CATSREGGGVGTQYF. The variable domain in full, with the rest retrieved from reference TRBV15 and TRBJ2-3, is DAMVIQNPRYQVTQFGKPVTLSCSQTLNHNVMYWYQQKSSQAPKLLFHYYDKDFNNEADTPDNFQSRRPNTSFCFLDIRSPGLGDTAMYLCATSREGGGVGTQYFGPGTRLTVL.

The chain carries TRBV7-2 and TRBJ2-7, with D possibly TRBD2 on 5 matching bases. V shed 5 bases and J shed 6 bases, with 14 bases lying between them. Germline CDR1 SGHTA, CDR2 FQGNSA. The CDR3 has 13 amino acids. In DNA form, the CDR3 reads TGTGCCAGCAGCCCCTCGGGGTCGGGCGAGCAGTACTTC. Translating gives CASSPSGSGEQYF.

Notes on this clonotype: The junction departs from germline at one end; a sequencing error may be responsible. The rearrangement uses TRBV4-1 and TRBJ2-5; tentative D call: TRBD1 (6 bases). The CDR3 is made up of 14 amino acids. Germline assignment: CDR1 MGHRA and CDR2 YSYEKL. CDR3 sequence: CASSQDDRSETQYF. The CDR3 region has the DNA TGTGCCAGCAGCCAGGATGACAGGAGTGAGACCCAGTACTTC.

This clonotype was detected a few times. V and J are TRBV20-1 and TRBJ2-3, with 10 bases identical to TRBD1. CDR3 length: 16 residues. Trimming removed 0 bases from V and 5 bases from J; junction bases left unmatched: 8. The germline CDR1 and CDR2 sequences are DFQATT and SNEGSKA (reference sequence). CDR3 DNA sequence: TGCAGTGCTAGAGATTTCTCGGGACAGGGGATAGATACGCAGTATTTT. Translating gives CSARDFSGQGIDTQYF.

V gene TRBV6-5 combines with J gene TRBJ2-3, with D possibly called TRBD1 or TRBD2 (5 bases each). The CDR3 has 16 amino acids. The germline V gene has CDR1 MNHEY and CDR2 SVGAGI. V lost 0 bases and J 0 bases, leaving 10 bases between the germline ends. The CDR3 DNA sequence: TGTGCCAGCAGTTACTCGGGGGTTGCTAGCACAGATACGCAGTATTTT. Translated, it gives CASSYSGVASTDTQYF.

CDR3 sequence: CASSYWRKSGSTNVLTF. The CDR3 DNA reads TGTGCCAGCAGTTACTGGAGGAAGTCCGGCAGTACCAACGTCCTGACTTTC. The genes are TRBV6-2 or TRBV6-3 and TRBJ2-6, with D perhaps matching TRBD2 (5 bases). The CDR3 has 17 amino acids. Between the trimmed V and J ends, which lost 1 base and 8 bases, there was a span of 18 bases. Germline CDR1 reads MNHEY; CDR2 reads SVGEGT.

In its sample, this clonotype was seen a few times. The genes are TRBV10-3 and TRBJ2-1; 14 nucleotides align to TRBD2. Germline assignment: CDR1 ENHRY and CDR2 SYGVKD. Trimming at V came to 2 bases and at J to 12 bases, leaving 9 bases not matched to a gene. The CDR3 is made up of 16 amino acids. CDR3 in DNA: TGTGCCATCAGTGAGCCGACTAGCGGGGGGGTAAAAGTGCAGTTCTTC. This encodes CAISEPTSGGVKVQFF.

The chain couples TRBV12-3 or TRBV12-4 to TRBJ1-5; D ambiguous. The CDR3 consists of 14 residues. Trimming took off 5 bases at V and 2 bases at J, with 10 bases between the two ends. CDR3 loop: CASSPGVRNQPQHF. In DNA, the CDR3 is TGTGCCAGCAGTCCCGGAGTACGCAATCAGCCCCAGCATTTT.

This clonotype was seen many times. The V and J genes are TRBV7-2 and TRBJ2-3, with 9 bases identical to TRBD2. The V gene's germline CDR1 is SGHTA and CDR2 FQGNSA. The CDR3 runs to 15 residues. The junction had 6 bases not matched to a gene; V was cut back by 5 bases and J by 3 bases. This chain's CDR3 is CASSRGGAGTDTQYF. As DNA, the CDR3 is TGTGCCAGCAGCCGCGGGGGGGCGGGGACAGATACGCAGTATTTT.

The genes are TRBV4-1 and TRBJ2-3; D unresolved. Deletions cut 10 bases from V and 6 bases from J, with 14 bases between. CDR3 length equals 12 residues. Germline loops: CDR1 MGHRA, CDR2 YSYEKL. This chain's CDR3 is CATLQRSDTQYF. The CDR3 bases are TGCGCCACCCTCCAAAGGTCGGATACGCAGTATTTT.

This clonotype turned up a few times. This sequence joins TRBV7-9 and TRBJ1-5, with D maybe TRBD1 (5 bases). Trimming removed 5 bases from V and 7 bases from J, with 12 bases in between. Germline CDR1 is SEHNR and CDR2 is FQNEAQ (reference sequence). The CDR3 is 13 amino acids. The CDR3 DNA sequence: TGTGCCAGCAGCGCGACAGAGCCGCAGCCCCAGCATTTT. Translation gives CASSATEPQPQHF.

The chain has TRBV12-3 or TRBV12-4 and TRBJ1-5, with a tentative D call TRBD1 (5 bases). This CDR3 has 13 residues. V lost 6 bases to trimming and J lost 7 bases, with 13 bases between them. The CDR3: CASRLGVEQPQHF. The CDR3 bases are TGTGCCAGCAGATTGGGGGTAGAGCAGCCCCAGCATTTT.

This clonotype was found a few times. CDR3 region: CASSPSQVADNEKLFF. In DNA form, the CDR3 reads TGTGCCAGCTCACCAAGCCAGGTCGCCGATAATGAAAAACTGTTTTTT. This chain connects TRBV18 to TRBJ1-4; D call uncertain. There are 16 residues in the CDR3. Trimming stripped 2 bases from V and 4 bases from J, with 14 bases between. Germline lookup yields CDR1 KGHSH and CDR2 LQKENI.

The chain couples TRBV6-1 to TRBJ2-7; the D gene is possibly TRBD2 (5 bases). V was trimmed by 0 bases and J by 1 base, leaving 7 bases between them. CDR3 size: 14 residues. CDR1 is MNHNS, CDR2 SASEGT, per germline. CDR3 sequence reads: CASSEAPGSYEQYF. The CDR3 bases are TGTGCCAGCAGTGAAGCACCGGGGTCCTACGAGCAGTACTTC.

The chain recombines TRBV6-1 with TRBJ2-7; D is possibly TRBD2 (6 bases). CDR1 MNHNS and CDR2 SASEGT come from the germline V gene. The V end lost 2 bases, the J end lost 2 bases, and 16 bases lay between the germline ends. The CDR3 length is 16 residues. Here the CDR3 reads CASSELLGTGAYEQYF. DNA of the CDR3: TGTGCCAGCAGTGAATTGCTCGGGACGGGGGCCTACGAGCAGTACTTC.

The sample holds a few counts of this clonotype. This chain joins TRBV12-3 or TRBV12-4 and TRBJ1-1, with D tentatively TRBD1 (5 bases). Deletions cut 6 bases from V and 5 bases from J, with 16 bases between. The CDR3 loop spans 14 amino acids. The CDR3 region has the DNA TGTGCCAGCAGCCCTGACAGCCTGAGGACTGAAGCTTTCTTT. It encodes CASSPDSLRTEAFF.

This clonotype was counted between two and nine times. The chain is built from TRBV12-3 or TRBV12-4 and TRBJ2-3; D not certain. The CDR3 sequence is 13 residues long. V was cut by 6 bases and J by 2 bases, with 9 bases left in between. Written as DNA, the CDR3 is TGTGCCAGCAGCCCCTCGGACACAGATACGCAGTATTTT. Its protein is CASSPSDTDTQYF.